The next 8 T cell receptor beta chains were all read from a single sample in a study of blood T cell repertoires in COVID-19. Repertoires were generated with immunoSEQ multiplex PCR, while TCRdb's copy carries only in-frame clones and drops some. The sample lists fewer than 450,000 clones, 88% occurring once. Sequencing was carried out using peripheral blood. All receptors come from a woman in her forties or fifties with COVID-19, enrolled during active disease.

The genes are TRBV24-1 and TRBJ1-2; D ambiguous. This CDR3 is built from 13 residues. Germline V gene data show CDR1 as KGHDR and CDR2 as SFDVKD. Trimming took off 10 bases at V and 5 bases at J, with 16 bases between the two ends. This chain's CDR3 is CATQDPRGYGYTF. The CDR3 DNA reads TGTGCCACGCAGGACCCCCGAGGGTATGGCTACACCTTC.

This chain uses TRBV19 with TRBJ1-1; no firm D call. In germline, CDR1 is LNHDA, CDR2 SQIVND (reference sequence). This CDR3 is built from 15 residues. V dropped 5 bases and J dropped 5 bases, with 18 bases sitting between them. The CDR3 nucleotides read TGTGCCAGTAGTGCCCAAGCGGGTGGGTTAACTGAAGCTTTCTTT. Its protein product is CASSAQAGGLTEAFF.

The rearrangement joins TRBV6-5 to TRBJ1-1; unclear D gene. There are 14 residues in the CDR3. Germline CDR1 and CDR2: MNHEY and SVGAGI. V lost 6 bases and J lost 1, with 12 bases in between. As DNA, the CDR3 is TGTGCCAGCAGGGCCGACTCACGGAACACTGAAGCTTTCTTT. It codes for CASRADSRNTEAFF.

The CDR3: CSASFGQGDTEAFF. CDR3 nucleotides: TGCAGTGCTAGTTTCGGACAGGGGGACACTGAAGCTTTCTTT. The V gene is TRBV20-1, the J gene TRBJ1-1; 10 bases are a match to TRBD1. V lost 3 bases and J lost 3; bases outside the gene matches: 4. The CDR3 sequence is 14 residues long. CDR1 is DFQATT and CDR2 is SNEGSKA in the germline V gene (reference sequence).

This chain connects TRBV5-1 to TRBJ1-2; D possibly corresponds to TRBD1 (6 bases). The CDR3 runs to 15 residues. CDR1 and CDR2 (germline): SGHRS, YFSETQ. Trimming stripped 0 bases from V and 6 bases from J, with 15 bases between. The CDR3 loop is CASSLATGKSNGYTF. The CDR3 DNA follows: TGCGCCAGCAGCTTGGCCACAGGGAAATCTAATGGCTACACCTTC. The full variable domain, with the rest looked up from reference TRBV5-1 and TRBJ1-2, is KAGVTQTPRYLIKTRGQQVTLSCSPISGHRSVSWYQQTPGQGLQFLFEYFSETQRNKGNFPGRFSGRQFSNSRSEMNVSTLELGDSALYLCASSLATGKSNGYTFGSGTRLTVV.

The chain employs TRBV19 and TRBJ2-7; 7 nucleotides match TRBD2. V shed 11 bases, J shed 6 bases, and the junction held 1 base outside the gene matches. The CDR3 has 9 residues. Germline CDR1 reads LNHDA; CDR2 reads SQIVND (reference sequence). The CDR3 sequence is CAGGVEQYF. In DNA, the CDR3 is TGTGCCGGGGGGGTCGAGCAGTACTTC.

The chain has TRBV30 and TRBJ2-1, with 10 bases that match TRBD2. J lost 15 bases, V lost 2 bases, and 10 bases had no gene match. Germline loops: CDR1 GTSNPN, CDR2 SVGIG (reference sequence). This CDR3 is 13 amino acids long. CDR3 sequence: CAWSTSGVPGRFF. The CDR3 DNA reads TGTGCCTGGAGTACTAGCGGGGTCCCCGGCAGGTTCTTC.

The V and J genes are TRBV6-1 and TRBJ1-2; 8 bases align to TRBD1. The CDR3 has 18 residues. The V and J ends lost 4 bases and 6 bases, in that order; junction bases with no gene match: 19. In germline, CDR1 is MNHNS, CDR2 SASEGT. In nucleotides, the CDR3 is TGTGCCAGCAGTGGGTATGGACAGGGAATGTCTGGGGTGAATGGCTACACCTTC. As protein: CASSGYGQGMSGVNGYTF.